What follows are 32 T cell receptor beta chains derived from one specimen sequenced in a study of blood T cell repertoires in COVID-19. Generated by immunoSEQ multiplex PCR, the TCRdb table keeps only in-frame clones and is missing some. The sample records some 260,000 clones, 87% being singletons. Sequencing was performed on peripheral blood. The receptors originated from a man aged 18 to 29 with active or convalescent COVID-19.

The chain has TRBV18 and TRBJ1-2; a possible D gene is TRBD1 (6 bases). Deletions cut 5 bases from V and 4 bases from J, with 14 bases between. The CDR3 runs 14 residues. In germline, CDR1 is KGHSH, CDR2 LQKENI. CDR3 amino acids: CASSKQGSIYGYTF. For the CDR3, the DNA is TGTGCCAGCTCAAAACAGGGATCCATCTATGGCTACACCTTC.

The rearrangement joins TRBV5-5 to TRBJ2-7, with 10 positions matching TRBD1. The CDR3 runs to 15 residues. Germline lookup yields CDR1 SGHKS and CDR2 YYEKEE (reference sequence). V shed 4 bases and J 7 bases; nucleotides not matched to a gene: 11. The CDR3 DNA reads TGTGCCAGCAGCGTGACGGGACAGGGGTTTGGAGAGCAGTACTTC. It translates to CASSVTGQGFGEQYF.

The CDR3 nucleotides read TGTGCCAGCAGTAGTAACAGGGATTGGGGAAAACTGTTTTTT. As protein: CASSSNRDWGKLFF. V gene TRBV5-6 combines with J gene TRBJ1-4, with a weak D call TRBD1 (6 bases). The germline V gene encodes CDR1 SGHDT and CDR2 YYEEEE. CDR3 length: 14 residues. The V end was cut by 5 bases, the J end by 10 bases, with 18 bases between.

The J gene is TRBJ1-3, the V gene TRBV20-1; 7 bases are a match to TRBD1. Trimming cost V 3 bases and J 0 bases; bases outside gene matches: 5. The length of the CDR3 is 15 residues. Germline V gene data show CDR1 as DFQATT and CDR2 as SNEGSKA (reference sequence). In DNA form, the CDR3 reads TGCAGTGCTAGTTCAGGGGGGAACTCTGGAAACACCATATATTTT. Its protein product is CSASSGGNSGNTIYF.

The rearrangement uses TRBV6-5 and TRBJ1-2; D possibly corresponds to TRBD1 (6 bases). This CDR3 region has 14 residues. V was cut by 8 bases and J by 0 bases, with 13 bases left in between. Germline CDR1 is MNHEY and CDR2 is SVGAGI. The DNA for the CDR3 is TGTGCCAGCGGGGGACACGGAGCTAACTATGGCTACACCTTC. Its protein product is CASGGHGANYGYTF.

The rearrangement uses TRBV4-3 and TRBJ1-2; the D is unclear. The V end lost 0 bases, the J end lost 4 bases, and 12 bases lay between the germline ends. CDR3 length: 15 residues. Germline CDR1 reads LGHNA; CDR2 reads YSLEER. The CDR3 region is CASSQDTAEGYGYTF. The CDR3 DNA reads TGCGCCAGCAGCCAAGATACCGCCGAGGGCTATGGCTACACCTTC.

The CDR3 here is CASSDSGSTDTQYF. The CDR3 DNA is TGTGCCAGCAGTGATTCCGGGAGCACAGATACGCAGTATTTT. V is TRBV6-1 and J is TRBJ2-3; no clear D. Trimming cost V 3 bases and J 0 bases, with 7 bases left between them. Germline CDR1 is MNHNS and CDR2 is SASEGT. The length of the CDR3 is 14 residues.

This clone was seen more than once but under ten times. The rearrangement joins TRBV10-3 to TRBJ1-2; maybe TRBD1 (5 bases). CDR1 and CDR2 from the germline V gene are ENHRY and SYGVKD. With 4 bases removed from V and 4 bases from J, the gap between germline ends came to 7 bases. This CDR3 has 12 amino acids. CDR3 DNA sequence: TGTGCCATCAGTGGGGGCAGCTATGGCTACACCTTC. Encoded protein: CAISGGSYGYTF.

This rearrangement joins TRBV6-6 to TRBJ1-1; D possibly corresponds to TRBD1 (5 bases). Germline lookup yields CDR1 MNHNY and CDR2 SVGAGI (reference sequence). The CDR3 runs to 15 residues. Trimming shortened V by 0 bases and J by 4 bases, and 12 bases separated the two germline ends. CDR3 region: CASSYSQGMGTEAFF. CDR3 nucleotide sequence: TGTGCCAGCAGTTACTCTCAGGGTATGGGCACTGAAGCTTTCTTT.

The CDR3 bases are TGTGCCAGAGAAACTAGCGGGAGGACCGAGCAGTACTTC. Translating it yields CARETSGRTEQYF. The chain has TRBV2 and TRBJ2-7; TRBD2 aligns across 12 bases. V shed 9 bases and J 6 bases; nucleotides not matched to a gene: 6. This CDR3 region has 13 residues. Germline V gene data show CDR1 as SNHLY and CDR2 as FYNNEI.

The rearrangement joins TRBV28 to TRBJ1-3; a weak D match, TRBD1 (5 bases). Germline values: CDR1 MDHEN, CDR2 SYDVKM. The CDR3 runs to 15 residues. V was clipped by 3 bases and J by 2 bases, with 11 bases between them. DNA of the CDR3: TGTGCCAGCAGTTTGGACCAGGGTACTGGAAACACCATATATTTT. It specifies CASSLDQGTGNTIYF.

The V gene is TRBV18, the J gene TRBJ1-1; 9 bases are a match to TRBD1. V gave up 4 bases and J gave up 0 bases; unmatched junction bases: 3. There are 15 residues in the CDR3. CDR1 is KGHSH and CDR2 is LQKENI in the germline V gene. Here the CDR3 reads CASSQGQGLNTEAFF. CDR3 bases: TGTGCCAGCTCACAGGGACAGGGCTTGAACACTGAAGCTTTCTTT. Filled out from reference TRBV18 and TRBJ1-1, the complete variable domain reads NAGVMQNPRHLVRRRGQEARLRCSPMKGHSHVYWYRQLPEEGLKFMVYLQKENIIDESGMPKERFSAEFPKEGPSILRIQQVVRGDSAAYFCASSQGQGLNTEAFFGQGTRLTVV.

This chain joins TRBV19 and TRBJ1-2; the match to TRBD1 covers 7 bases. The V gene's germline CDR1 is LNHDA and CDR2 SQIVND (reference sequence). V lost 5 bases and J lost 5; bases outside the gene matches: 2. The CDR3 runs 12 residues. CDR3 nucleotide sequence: TGTGCCAGTAGTCGGGACAGATATGGCTACACCTTC. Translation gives CASSRDRYGYTF.

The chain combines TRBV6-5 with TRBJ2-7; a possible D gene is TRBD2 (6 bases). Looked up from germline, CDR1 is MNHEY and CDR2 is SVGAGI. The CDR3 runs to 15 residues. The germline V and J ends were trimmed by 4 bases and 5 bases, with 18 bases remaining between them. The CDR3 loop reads CASSSLGVSGDEQYF. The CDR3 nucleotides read TGTGCCAGCAGTTCTCTCGGGGTCTCGGGGGACGAGCAGTACTTC.

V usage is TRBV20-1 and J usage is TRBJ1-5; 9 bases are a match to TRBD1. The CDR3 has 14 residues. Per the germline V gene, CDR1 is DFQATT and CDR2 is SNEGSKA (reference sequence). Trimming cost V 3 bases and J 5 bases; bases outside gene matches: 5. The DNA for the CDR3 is TGCAGTGCTAGTCGGGGACAGGGTTATCAGCCCCAGCATTTT. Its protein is CSASRGQGYQPQHF.

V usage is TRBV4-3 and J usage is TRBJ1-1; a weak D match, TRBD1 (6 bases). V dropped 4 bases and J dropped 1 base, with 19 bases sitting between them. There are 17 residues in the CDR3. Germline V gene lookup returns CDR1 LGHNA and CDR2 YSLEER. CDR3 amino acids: CASSLPKTGATNTEAFF. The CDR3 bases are TGCGCCAGCAGCCTTCCGAAGACAGGAGCTACGAACACTGAAGCTTTCTTT.

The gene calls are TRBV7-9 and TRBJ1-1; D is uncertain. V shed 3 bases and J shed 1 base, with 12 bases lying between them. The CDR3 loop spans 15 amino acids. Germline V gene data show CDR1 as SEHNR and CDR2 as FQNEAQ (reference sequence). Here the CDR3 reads CASSFNQQKNTEAFF. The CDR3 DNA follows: TGTGCCAGCAGCTTTAATCAACAGAAGAACACTGAAGCTTTCTTT.

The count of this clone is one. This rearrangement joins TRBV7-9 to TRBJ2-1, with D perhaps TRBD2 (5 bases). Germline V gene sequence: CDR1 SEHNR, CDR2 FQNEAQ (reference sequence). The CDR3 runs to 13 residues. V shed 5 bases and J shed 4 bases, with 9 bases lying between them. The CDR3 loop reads CASSLTGYNEQFF. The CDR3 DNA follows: TGTGCCAGCAGCCTAACGGGGTACAATGAGCAGTTCTTC.

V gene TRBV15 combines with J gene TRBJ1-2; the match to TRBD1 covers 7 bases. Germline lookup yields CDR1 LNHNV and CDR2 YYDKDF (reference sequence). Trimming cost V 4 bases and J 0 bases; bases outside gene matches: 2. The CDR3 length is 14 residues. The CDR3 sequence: CATSIGTANYGYTF. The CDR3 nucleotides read TGTGCCACCAGCATCGGGACAGCTAACTATGGCTACACCTTC.

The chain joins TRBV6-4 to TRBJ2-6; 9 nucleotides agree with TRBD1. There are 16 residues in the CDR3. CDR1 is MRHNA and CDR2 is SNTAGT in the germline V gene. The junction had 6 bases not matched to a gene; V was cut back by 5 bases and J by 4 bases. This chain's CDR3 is CASSPGTGTGANVLTF. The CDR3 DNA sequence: TGTGCCAGCAGTCCCGGGACAGGGACCGGGGCCAACGTCCTGACTTTC.

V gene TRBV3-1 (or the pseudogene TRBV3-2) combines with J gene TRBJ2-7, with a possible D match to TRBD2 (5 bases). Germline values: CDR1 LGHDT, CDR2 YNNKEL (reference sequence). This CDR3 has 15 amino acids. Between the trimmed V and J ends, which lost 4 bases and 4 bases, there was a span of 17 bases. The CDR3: CASSRLEEEIYEQYF. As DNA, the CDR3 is TGTGCCAGCAGCCGCCTTGAGGAGGAGATTTACGAGCAGTACTTC.

The CDR3 loop reads CASSLRQDYNEQFF. Written as DNA, the CDR3 is TGTGCCAGCAGCCTCCGGCAGGACTACAATGAGCAGTTCTTC. The chain recombines TRBV7-2 with TRBJ2-1; D ambiguous. Germline CDR1 and CDR2: SGHTA and FQGNSA. The CDR3 is made up of 14 amino acids. Trimming removed 5 bases at V and 3 bases at J, with 11 bases between.

The CDR3: CASGPLGRGYTF. The CDR3, as DNA: TGTGCCAGCGGCCCATTGGGGCGCGGCTACACCTTC. The V and J genes are TRBV27 and TRBJ1-2; maybe TRBD1 (5 bases). CDR3 length equals 12 residues. V lost 8 bases and J lost 8, with 15 bases in between. Per germline, CDR1 MNHEY and CDR2 SMNVEV (reference sequence).

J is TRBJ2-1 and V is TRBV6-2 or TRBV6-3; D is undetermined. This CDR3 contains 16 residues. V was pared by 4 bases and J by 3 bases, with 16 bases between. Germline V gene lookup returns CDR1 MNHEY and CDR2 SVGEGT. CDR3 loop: CASSSSRFRVYNEQFF. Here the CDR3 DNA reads TGTGCCAGCAGTTCATCACGATTTAGAGTCTACAATGAGCAGTTCTTC.

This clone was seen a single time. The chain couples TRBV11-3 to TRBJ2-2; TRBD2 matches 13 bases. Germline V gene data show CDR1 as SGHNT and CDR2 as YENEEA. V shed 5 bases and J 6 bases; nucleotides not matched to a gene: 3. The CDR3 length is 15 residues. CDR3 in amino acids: CASSRTSGSAGELFF. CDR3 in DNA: TGTGCCAGCAGCAGGACTAGCGGGAGCGCCGGGGAGCTGTTTTTT. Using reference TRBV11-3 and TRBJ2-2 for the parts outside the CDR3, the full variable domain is EAGVVQSPRYKIIEKKQPVAFWCNPISGHNTLYWYLQNLGQGPELLIRYENEEAVDDSQLPKDRFSAERLKGVDSTLKIQPAELGDSAVYLCASSRTSGSAGELFFGEGSRLTVL.

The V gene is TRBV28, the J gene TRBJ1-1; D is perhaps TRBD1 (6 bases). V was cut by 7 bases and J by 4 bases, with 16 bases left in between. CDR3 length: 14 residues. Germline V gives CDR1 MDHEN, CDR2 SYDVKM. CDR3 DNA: TGTGCCAGCAAGGGACAAACAGCGTTCACTGAAGCTTTCTTT. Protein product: CASKGQTAFTEAFF.

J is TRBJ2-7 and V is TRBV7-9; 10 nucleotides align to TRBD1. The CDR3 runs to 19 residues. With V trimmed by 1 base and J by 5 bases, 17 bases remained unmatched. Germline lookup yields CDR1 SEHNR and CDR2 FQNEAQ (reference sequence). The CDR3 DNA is TGTGCCAGCAGCTTAGGGACAGGGGGTCTTTCAGCCTCCCCTAACGAGCAGTACTTC. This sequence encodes CASSLGTGGLSASPNEQYF. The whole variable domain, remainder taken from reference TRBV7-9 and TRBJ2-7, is DTGVSQNPRHKITKRGQNVTFRCDPISEHNRLYWYRQTLGQGPEFLTYFQNEAQLEKSRLLSDRFSAERPKGSFSTLEIQRTEQGDSAMYLCASSLGTGGLSASPNEQYFGPGTRLTVT.

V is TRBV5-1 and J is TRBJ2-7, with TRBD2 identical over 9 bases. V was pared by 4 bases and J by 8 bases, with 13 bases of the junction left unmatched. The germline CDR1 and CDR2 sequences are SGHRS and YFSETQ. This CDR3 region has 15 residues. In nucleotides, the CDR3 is TGCGCCAGCAGCCCGGGGCTAGCGGGACCTAACAAGCAGTACTTC. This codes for CASSPGLAGPNKQYF.

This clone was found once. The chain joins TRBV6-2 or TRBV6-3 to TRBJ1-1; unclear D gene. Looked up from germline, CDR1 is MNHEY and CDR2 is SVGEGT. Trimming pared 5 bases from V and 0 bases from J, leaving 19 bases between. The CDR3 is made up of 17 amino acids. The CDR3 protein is CASSDPYTETVNTEAFF. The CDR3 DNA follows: TGTGCCAGCAGTGACCCATATACGGAAACAGTGAACACTGAAGCTTTCTTT.

In nucleotides, the CDR3 is TGTGCCAGCTATAGCGGGGTTACCTACGAGCAGTACTTC. Translation: CASYSGVTYEQYF. The gene calls are TRBV6-5 and TRBJ2-7; TRBD2 agrees at 8 bases. Germline V gives CDR1 MNHEY, CDR2 SVGAGI. V lost 8 bases, J lost 2 bases, and 5 bases stayed unmatched. The CDR3 covers 13 residues.

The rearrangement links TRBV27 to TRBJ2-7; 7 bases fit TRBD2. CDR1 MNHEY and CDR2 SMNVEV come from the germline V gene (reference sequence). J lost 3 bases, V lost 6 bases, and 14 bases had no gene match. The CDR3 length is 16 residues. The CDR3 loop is CASSRTGLADNYEQYF. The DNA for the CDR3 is TGTGCCAGCAGCCGAACGGGTCTAGCGGACAACTACGAGCAGTACTTC.

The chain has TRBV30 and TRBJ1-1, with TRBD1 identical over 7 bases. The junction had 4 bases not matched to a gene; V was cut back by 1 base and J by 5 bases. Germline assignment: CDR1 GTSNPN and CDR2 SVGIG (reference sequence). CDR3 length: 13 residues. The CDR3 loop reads CAWSDSGGTEAFF. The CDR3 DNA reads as TGTGCCTGGAGTGATTCAGGGGGGACTGAAGCTTTCTTT.